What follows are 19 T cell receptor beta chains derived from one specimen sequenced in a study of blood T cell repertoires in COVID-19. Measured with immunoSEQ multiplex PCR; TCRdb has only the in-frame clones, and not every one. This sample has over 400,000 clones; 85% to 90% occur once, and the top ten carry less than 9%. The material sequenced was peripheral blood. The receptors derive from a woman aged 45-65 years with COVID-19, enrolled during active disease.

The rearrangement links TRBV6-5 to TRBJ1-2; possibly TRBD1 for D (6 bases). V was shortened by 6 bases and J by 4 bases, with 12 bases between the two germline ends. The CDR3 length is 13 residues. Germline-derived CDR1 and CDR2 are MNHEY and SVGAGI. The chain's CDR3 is CASRKTGVYGYTF. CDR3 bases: TGTGCCAGCAGGAAGACAGGAGTCTATGGCTACACCTTC.

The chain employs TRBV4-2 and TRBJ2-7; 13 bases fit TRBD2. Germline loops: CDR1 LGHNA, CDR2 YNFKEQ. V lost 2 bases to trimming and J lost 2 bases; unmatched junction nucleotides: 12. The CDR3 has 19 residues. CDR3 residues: CASSQHPAFGLAGAYEQYF. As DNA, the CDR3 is TGTGCCAGCAGCCAACACCCAGCGTTTGGACTAGCGGGGGCCTACGAGCAGTACTTC.

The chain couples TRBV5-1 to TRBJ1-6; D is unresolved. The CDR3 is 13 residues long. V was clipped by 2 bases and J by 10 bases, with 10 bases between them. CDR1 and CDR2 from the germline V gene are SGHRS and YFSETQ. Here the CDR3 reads CASSLREESPLHF. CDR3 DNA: TGCGCCAGCAGCTTAAGGGAGGAATCACCCCTCCACTTT. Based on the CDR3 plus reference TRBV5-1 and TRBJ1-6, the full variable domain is KAGVTQTPRYLIKTRGQQVTLSCSPISGHRSVSWYQQTPGQGLQFLFEYFSETQRNKGNFPGRFSGRQFSNSRSEMNVSTLELGDSALYLCASSLREESPLHFGNGTRLTVT.

CDR3: CAWSVAGDSYEQYF. CDR3 DNA: TGTGCCTGGAGTGTAGCGGGGGACTCCTACGAGCAGTACTTC. The chain uses TRBV30 and TRBJ2-7, with TRBD2 identical over 8 bases. J gave up 0 bases and V 0 bases, and 1 base lay outside the gene matches. The CDR3 totals 14 residues. From germline, CDR1 is GTSNPN and CDR2 SVGIG (reference sequence).

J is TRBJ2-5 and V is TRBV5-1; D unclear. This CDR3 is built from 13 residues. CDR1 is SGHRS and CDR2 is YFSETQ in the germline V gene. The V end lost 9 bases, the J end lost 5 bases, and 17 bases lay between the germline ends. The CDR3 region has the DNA TGCGCCAACCGTACCTTCCCTCGGGAGACCCAGTACTTC. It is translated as CANRTFPRETQYF. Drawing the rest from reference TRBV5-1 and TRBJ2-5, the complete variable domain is KAGVTQTPRYLIKTRGQQVTLSCSPISGHRSVSWYQQTPGQGLQFLFEYFSETQRNKGNFPGRFSGRQFSNSRSEMNVSTLELGDSALYLCANRTFPRETQYFGPGTRLLVL.

The CDR3 DNA reads TGTGCCAGCAGTGACCCTACCCTTGGTTCACCCCTCCACTTT. This gives the protein CASSDPTLGSPLHF. V gene TRBV25-1 combines with J gene TRBJ1-6; D not certain. The CDR3 has 14 amino acids. Germline V gene lookup returns CDR1 MGHDK and CDR2 SYGVNS. V lost 3 bases to trimming and J lost 9 bases, with 12 bases between them. Full variable domain (outside the CDR3, taken from reference TRBV25-1 and TRBJ1-6): EADIYQTPRYLVIGTGKKITLECSQTMGHDKMYWYQQDPGMELHLIHYSYGVNSTEKGDLSSESTVSRIRTEHFPLTLESARPSHTSQYLCASSDPTLGSPLHFGNGTRLTVT.

This CDR3 reads CASSLSGLAYGYTF. CDR3 nucleotide sequence: TGTGCCAGCTCGCTTAGTGGGCTCGCCTATGGCTACACCTTC. This chain connects TRBV6-5 to TRBJ1-2; D is ambiguous. V was clipped by 8 bases and J by 4 bases, with 17 bases between them. The length of the CDR3 is 14 residues. The V gene's germline CDR1 is MNHEY and CDR2 SVGAGI.

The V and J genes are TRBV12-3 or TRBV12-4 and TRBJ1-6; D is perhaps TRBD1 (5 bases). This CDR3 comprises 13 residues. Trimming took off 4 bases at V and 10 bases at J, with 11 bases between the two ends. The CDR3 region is CASSSDSGSPLHF. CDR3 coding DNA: TGTGCCAGCAGTTCCGACAGTGGGTCACCCCTCCACTTT.

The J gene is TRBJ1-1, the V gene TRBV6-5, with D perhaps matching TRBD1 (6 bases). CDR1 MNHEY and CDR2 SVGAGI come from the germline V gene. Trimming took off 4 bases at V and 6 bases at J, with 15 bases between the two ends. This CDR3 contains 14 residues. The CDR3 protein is CASSSLRGFAEAFF. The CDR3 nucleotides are TGTGCCAGCAGTTCCCTTAGGGGGTTCGCTGAAGCTTTCTTT.

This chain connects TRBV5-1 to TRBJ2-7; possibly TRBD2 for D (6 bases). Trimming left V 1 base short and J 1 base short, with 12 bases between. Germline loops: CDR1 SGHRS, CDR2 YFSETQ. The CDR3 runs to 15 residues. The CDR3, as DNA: TGCGCCAGCAGCTTGACGGGCGGGACTTCCTACGAGCAGTACTTC. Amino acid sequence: CASSLTGGTSYEQYF.

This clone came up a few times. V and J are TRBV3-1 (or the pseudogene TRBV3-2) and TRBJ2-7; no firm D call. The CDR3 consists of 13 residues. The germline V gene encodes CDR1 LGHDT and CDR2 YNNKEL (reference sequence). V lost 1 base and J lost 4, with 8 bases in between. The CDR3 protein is CASSQARYYEQYF. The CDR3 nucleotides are TGTGCCAGCAGCCAAGCCCGGTATTACGAGCAGTACTTC.

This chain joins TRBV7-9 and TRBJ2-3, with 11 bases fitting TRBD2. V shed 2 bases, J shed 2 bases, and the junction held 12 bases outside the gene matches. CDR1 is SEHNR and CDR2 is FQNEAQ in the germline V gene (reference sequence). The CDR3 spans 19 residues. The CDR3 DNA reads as TGTGCCAGCAGCTTACCTCTAGCGGGGGGCCTTTCTCTCACAGATACGCAGTATTTT. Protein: CASSLPLAGGLSLTDTQYF.

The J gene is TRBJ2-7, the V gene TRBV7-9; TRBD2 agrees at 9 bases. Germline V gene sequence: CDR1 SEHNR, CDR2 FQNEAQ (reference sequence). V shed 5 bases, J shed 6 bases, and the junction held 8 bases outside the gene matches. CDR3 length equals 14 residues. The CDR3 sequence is CASSTAGGGAEQYF. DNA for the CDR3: TGTGCCAGCAGCACAGCTGGCGGGGGGGCCGAGCAGTACTTC.

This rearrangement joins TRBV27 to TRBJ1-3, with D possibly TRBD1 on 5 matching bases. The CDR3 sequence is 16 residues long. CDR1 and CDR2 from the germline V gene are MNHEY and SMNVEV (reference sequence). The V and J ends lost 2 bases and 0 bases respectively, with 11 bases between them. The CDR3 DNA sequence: TGTGCCAGCAGTTTAGGGGGGAGCCTCTCTGGAAACACCATATATTTT. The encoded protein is CASSLGGSLSGNTIYF.

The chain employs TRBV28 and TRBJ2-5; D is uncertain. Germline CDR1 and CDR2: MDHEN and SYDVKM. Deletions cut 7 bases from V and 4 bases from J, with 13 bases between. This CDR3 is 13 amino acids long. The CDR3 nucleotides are TGTGCCAGCATGAGCGTCTTAGGAGAGACCCAGTACTTC. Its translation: CASMSVLGETQYF.

In DNA form, the CDR3 reads TGTGCCAGCACCGTCGGACAGGGGAACTATGGCTACACCTTC. Its protein product is CASTVGQGNYGYTF. V is TRBV6-5 and J is TRBJ1-2; 9 bases align to TRBD1. There are 14 residues in the CDR3. Germline loops: CDR1 MNHEY, CDR2 SVGAGI. The V segment lost 7 bases and the J segment 2 bases; nucleotides outside the gene matches: 5.

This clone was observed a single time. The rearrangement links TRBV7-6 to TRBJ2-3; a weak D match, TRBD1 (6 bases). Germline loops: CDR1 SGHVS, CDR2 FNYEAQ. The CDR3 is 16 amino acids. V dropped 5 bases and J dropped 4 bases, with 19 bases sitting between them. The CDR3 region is CASSPRARGMADTQYF. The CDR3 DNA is TGTGCCAGCAGCCCCCGGGCGAGGGGGATGGCAGATACGCAGTATTTT.

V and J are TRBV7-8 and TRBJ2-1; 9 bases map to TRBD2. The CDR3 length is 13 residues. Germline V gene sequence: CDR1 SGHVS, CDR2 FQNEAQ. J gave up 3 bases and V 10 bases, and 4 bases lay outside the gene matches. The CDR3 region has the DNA TGTGCCATCGCGGGGGGGTTCTACAATGAGCAGTTCTTC. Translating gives CAIAGGFYNEQFF.

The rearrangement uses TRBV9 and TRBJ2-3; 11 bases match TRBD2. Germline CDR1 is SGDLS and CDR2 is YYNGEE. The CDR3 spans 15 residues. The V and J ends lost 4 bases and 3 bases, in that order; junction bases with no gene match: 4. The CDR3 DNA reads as TGTGCCAGCAGCTTGGGACTAGCGGATACAGATACGCAGTATTTT. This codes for CASSLGLADTDTQYF.